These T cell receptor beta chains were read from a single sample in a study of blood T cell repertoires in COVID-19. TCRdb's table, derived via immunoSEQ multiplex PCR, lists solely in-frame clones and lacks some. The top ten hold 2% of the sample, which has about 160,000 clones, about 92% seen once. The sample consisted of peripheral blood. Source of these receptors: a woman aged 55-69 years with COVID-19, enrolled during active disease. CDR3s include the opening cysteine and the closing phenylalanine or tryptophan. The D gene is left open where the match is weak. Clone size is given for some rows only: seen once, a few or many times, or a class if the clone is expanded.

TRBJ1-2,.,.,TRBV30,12,CAWRATRGGYTF,TGTGCCTGGAGAGCTACCAGAGGGGGCTACACCTTC
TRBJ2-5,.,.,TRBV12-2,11,CASRTILGEHF,TGTGCAAGTCGCACCATCCTCGGAGAACACTTC
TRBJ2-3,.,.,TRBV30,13,CASTPGATDTQYF,TGTGCCTCTACCCCAGGTGCCACAGATACGCAGTATTTT
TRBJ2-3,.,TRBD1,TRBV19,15,CASSMRTGVTDTQYF,TGTGCCAGTAGTATGAGGACAGGGGTCACAGATACGCAGTATTTT
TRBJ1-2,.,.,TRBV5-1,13,CASSANREGGYTF,TGCGCCAGCAGCGCTAACAGGGAGGGAGGCTACACCTTC
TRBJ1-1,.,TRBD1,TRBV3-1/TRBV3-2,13,CASSQHDRAEAFF,TGTGCCAGCAGCCAGCATGACAGGGCTGAAGCTTTCTTT
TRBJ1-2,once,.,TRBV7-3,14,CASSSGSPHYGYTF,TGTGCCAGCAGCTCGGGGTCACCCCACTATGGCTACACCTTC
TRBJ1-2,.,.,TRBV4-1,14,CASSQGLGVVGYTF,TGCGCCAGCAGCCAAGGTCTGGGAGTAGTTGGCTACACCTTC
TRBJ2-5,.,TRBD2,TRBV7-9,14,CASNPGTIGETQYF,TGTGCCAGCAACCCCGGGACTATCGGAGAGACCCAGTACTTC
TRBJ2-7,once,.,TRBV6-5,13,CASRTPGVYEQYF,TGTGCCAGCAGAACCCCCGGGGTCTACGAGCAGTACTTC
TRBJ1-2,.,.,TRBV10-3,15,CAISESGTEGVGYTF,TGTGCCATCAGTGAGTCCGGCACAGAGGGCGTCGGCTACACCTTC
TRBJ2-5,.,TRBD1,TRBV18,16,CASSPPRTGMGETQYF,TGTGCCAGCTCACCACCGCGGACAGGGATGGGGGAGACCCAGTACTTC
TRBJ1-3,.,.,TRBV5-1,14,CASSFEGSGNTIYF,TGCGCCAGCAGCTTTGAGGGTAGTGGAAACACCATATATTTT
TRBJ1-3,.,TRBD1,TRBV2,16,CASSEAETGVGNTIYF,TGTGCCAGCAGTGAAGCGGAGACAGGGGTGGGAAACACCATATATTTT
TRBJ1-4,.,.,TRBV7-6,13,CASSRGSNEKLFF,TGTGCCTCCTCGAGGGGGTCTAATGAAAAACTGTTTTTT
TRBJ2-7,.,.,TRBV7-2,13,CASSFTGPHEQYF,TGTGCCAGCAGCTTCACAGGGCCCCACGAGCAGTACTTC
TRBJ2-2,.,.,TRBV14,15,CASSQDSVPTGELFF,TGTGCCAGCAGCCAAGATTCAGTTCCCACCGGGGAGCTGTTTTTT
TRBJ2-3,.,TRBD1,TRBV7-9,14,CASSFGTGGDTQYF,TGTGCCAGCAGCTTCGGGACAGGGGGGGATACGCAGTATTTT
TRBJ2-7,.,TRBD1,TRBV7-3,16,CASRSSGTGGSYEQYF,TGTGCCAGCAGGTCCTCCGGGACAGGGGGCTCCTACGAGCAGTACTTC
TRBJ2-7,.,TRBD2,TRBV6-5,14,CASSLSSGQDEQYF,TGTGCCAGCAGTTTGTCTAGCGGGCAAGACGAGCAGTACTTC
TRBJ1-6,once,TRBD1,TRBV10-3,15,CAISGTGDRNSPLHF,TGTGCCATCAGCGGGACAGGGGATAGGAATTCACCCCTCCACTTT
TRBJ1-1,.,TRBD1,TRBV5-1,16,CASSFGLSQGADEAFF,TGCGCCAGCAGCTTTGGTTTGTCGCAGGGGGCGGATGAAGCTTTCTTT
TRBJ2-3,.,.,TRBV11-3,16,CASSLGLQGSGDTQYF,TGTGCCAGCAGCTTAGGACTTCAGGGGTCAGGGGATACGCAGTATTTT
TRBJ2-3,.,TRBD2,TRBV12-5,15,CASGPRLAGYDTQYF,TGTGCTAGTGGTCCCAGACTAGCGGGGTATGATACGCAGTATTTT
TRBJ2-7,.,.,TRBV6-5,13,CASSHKGSYEQYF,TGTGCCAGCAGTCACAAGGGGTCCTACGAGCAGTACTTC
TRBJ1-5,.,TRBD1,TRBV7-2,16,CASSLGQGASSQPQHF,TGTGCCAGCAGCCTAGGACAGGGGGCTAGTTCTCAGCCCCAGCATTTT
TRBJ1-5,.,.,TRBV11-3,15,CASSLVTHSGQPQHF,TGTGCCAGCAGCTTAGTAACACACAGCGGTCAGCCCCAGCATTTT
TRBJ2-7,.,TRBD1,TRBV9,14,CASSSRDSPYEQYF,TGTGCCAGCAGCAGCCGGGACAGCCCCTACGAGCAGTACTTC
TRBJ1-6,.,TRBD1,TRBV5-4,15,CASSGQGTNNSPLHF,TGTGCCAGCAGCGGACAGGGGACGAATAATTCACCCCTCCACTTT